Listed below are T cell receptor beta chains from one sample, sequenced in a study of blood T cell repertoires in COVID-19. Data came from immunoSEQ multiplex PCR; TCRdb stores just in-frame clones and leaves some out. Here the sample spans 200,000 or so clones, about 88% being singletons. The sample taken for sequencing was PBMCs or T cells enriched from blood (not recorded which). These receptor sequences come from a woman aged 30 to 39 who had recovered from COVID-19. The CDR3 runs from the conserved cysteine through the conserved F or W. The order of the fields is J gene, V gene, CDR3 protein.

TRBJ2-1 TRBV6-5 CASSQRQGANEQFF
TRBJ1-4 TRBV15 CATSRDRGNLGEKLFF
TRBJ2-3 TRBV6-1 CASSAPGLAGGQGTDTQYF
TRBJ1-2 TRBV6-5 CASSYRQGQVGYGYTF
TRBJ2-2 TRBV7-3 CASSLGTSGREELFF
TRBJ1-3 TRBV4-1 CASSQGAGIVIYSGNTIYF
TRBJ1-1 TRBV9 CASSVDRGTEAFF
TRBJ2-1 TRBV9 CASSAIGGYNEQFF
TRBJ2-2 TRBV5-1 CASSSGQPNTGELFF
TRBJ2-7 TRBV6-5 CASSYSQAAYEQYF
TRBJ1-1 TRBV5-1 CASSLIRENTEAFF
TRBJ2-5 TRBV5-4 CASSLPGLEGTQYF
TRBJ1-2 TRBV3-1/TRBV3-2 CASSPVRDDYGYTF